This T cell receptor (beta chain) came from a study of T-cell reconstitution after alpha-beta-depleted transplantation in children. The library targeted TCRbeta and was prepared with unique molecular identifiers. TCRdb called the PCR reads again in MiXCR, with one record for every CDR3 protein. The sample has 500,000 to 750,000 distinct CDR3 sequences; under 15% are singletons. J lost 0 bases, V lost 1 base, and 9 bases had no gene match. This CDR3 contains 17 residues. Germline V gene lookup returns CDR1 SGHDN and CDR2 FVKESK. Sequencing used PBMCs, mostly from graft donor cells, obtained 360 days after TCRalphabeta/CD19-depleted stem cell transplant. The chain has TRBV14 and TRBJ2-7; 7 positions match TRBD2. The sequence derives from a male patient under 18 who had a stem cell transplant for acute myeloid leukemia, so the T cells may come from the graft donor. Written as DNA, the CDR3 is TGTGCCAGCAGCCAAGCTCTAGCGGACCAGAGCTCCTACGAGCAGTACTTC. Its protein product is CASSQALADQSSYEQYF.